These 8 T cell receptor beta chains originate from one sample sequenced in a study of regulatory T cells in long-lasting Graves disease. The time point here: newly diagnosed GD, antithyroid drugs for less than 3 months. Extracted PBMC RNA gave rise to the TCR library. The TCR beta library used iRepertoire HTBI primers with Arm-PCR amplification of CDR3. Using its own MiXCR run on the multiplex PCR reads, TCRdb lists one record per CDR3 protein. The sample consists of some 500,000 distinct CDR3 sequences, approximately 12% of them appearing once. The sample also formed part of further work on T cells in Graves' hyperthyroidism and ophthalmopathy.

Sequenced here: peripheral blood mononuclear cells (PBMCs), sampled at new diagnosis, from a patient treated with antithyroid drugs. All receptors derive from a man aged 25-45 years with Graves disease.

The chain employs TRBV4-1 and TRBJ2-3; D call uncertain. Trimming stripped 3 bases from V and 6 bases from J, with 19 bases between. CDR3 length equals 16 residues. CDR1 is MGHRA and CDR2 is YSYEKL in the germline V gene. The CDR3, as DNA: TGCGCCAGCAGCCAGGTTAACATGGGATTTGCCGATACGCAGTATTTT. This translates into CASSQVNMGFADTQYF.

This chain joins TRBV6-5 and TRBJ1-6, with a weak D call TRBD1 (6 bases). Germline loops: CDR1 MNHEY, CDR2 SVGAGI. The length of the CDR3 is 15 residues. Trimming left V 0 bases short and J 10 bases short, with 13 bases between. This CDR3 reads CASSYSGGVRSPLHF. The CDR3 coding sequence is TGTGCCAGCAGTTACTCAGGGGGAGTTCGGTCACCCCTCCACTTT.

V usage is TRBV2 and J usage is TRBJ2-5; either TRBD1 or TRBD2 may fit D (5 bases each). V was cut by 7 bases and J by 4 bases, with 13 bases left in between. The CDR3 is 13 residues long. Germline loops: CDR1 SNHLY, CDR2 FYNNEI. The DNA for the CDR3 is TGTGCCAGCAAGGTGGGGGAAAGAGAGACCCAGTACTTC. The encoded protein is CASKVGERETQYF.

Many counts were recorded for this clonotype. The rearrangement uses TRBV29-1 and TRBJ1-2, with D unresolved. The CDR3 is 12 amino acids. Trimming removed 4 bases from V and 7 bases from J, with 13 bases in between. Germline CDR1 reads SQVTM; CDR2 reads ANQGSEA. CDR3 bases: TGCAGCGTTGCCCAGGCCCCGCTTGGCTACACCTTC. It translates to CSVAQAPLGYTF.

This clonotype was counted at least ten times. V and J are TRBV19 and TRBJ1-5, with D uncertain. Germline V lookup: CDR1 LNHDA, CDR2 SQIVND (reference sequence). V dropped 4 bases and J dropped 6 bases, with 4 bases sitting between them. This CDR3 has 11 amino acids. The CDR3 bases are TGTGCCAGTAGTAAAGGTCAGCCCCAGCATTTT. Protein product: CASSKGQPQHF.

The sample holds many counts of this clonotype. V usage is TRBV12-3 or TRBV12-4 and J usage is TRBJ2-1; D gene uncertain. Deletions cut 4 bases from V and 7 bases from J, with 17 bases between. CDR3 length: 15 amino acids. The CDR3 sequence: CASSSFTAVGNEQFF. CDR3 sequence (DNA): TGTGCCAGCAGTTCCTTCACGGCGGTTGGAAATGAGCAGTTCTTC.

The count of this clonotype is one. This may be a read error: a much more frequent sequence differs by one nucleotide. As the CDR3 is not closed by the conserved phenylalanine or tryptophan, this likely results from a read error. The rearrangement joins TRBV16 to TRBJ1-6, with D unresolved. V was shortened by 4 bases and J by 7 bases, with 20 bases between the two germline ends. The CDR3 runs 17 residues. The V gene's germline CDR1 is KGHSY and CDR2 FQNENV. The CDR3 spells CASSLDQPGRGNSPLHS. The CDR3 coding sequence is TGTGCCAGCAGCCTAGACCAACCGGGCCGCGGGAATTCACCCCTCCACTCT.

The table lists this clonotype with many counts. V is TRBV19 and J is TRBJ1-5, with D unclear. The V gene's germline CDR1 is LNHDA and CDR2 SQIVND (reference sequence). The CDR3 extends over 14 amino acids. V was clipped by 4 bases and J by 4 bases, with 11 bases between them. CDR3 sequence reads: CASSTVSLNQPQHF. The DNA of the CDR3 is TGTGCCAGTAGTACAGTGAGCCTAAATCAGCCCCAGCATTTT.